The 24 T cell receptor beta chains given below trace back to one sample, sequenced in a study of patients and donors after allogeneic stem cell transplantation. TCRdb analysed the RT-PCR reads with MiXCR anew, one entry per CDR3 protein. Seen here are roughly 250,000 distinct CDR3 sequences, about 14% observed once, and the top ten hold around 10%. The sample consisted of blood, either unsorted or a sorted T cell fraction (not recorded which). The source is a human donor who was either an allogeneic HSCT recipient or a stem cell or donor lymphocyte infusion donor (not recorded which). It is not recorded whose cells these are; they may come from a transplant donor.

V usage is TRBV4-3 and J usage is TRBJ2-1, with 9 bases lining up with TRBD2. The junction had 12 bases not matched to a gene; V was cut back by 3 bases and J by 6 bases. Per germline, CDR1 LGHNA and CDR2 YSLEER. This CDR3 contains 17 residues. The CDR3 DNA reads TGCGCCAGCAGCCACCTTCGAGCTAGCGGGGCTCCCAATGAGCAGTTCTTC. It encodes CASSHLRASGAPNEQFF.

A remark on this clonotype: A clone one base away is much larger, so this may be a read error. The chain has TRBV7-8 and TRBJ2-5; tentative D call: TRBD2 (6 bases). Trimming shortened V by 3 bases and J by 2 bases, and 10 bases separated the two germline ends. The length of the CDR3 is 14 residues. The germline V gene encodes CDR1 SGHVS and CDR2 FQNEAQ. In DNA, the CDR3 is TGTGCCAGCAGCTTCGGGACTGGTCAAGAGACCCAGTACTTC. Translation: CASSFGTGQETQYF.

This CDR3 is CASSSDRSSYNSPLHF. As DNA, the CDR3 is TGTGCCAGCAGCTCGGACAGGAGCTCCTATAATTCACCCCTCCACTTT. V is TRBV5-4 and J is TRBJ1-6; 7 bases align to TRBD1. CDR3 length equals 16 residues. Germline values: CDR1 SGHNT, CDR2 YYREEE (reference sequence). The J segment lost 0 bases and the V segment lost 3 bases, leaving 3 bases of the junction unmatched.

This clonotype was found a few times. The chain employs TRBV11-1 and TRBJ2-1; 10 bases match TRBD2. The CDR3 spans 19 residues. After removal of 3 bases from V and 1 base from J, the junction contained 12 bases not matched to a gene. Germline CDR1 is SGHAT and CDR2 is FQDESV (reference sequence). CDR3 sequence reads: CASSFNLAGVRRSYNEQFF. CDR3 in DNA: TGTGCCAGCAGCTTTAACCTAGCGGGAGTCAGGAGGTCCTACAATGAGCAGTTCTTC.

A few counts support this clonotype. The chain has TRBV4-2 and TRBJ2-1; 10 bases fit TRBD2. V lost 7 bases and J lost 0; bases outside the gene matches: 12. Germline CDR1 LGHNA, CDR2 YNFKEQ. The CDR3 runs to 18 residues. The CDR3 loop reads CASTTGGSGRASYNEQFF. The CDR3 DNA reads TGTGCCAGCACTACCGGGGGGAGCGGGAGGGCCTCCTACAATGAGCAGTTCTTC.

This clonotype occurred a few times. The chain links TRBV7-3 to TRBJ2-2, with D uncertain. CDR3 length: 16 amino acids. Trimming cost V 5 bases and J 1 base, with 14 bases left between them. Germline CDR1 is SGHTA and CDR2 is FQGTGA. The CDR3 bases are TGTGCCAGCAGCACCACCCCGACTTTGAACACCGGGGAGCTGTTTTTT. Amino acids: CASSTTPTLNTGELFF.

In this sample, this clonotype turned up many times. The chain links TRBV4-1 to TRBJ2-3; weak D call: TRBD1 (5 bases). Germline CDR1 MGHRA, CDR2 YSYEKL. CDR3 length: 17 residues. Trimming shortened V by 0 bases and J by 0 bases, and 13 bases separated the two germline ends. CDR3 residues: CASSQDRSTASTDTQYF. The CDR3 nucleotides are TGCGCCAGCAGCCAAGATAGATCGACAGCTAGCACAGATACGCAGTATTTT.

This clonotype was recorded at least ten times. CDR3 sequence reads: CSARFVTDLAKNIQYF. The CDR3 bases are TGCAGTGCTAGGTTTGTTACGGATCTAGCCAAAAACATTCAGTACTTC. The chain joins TRBV20-1 to TRBJ2-4; D unclear. Germline lookup yields CDR1 DFQATT and CDR2 SNEGSKA (reference sequence). Trimming took off 3 bases at V and 0 bases at J, with 15 bases between the two ends. The CDR3 consists of 16 residues.

The chain joins TRBV18 to TRBJ2-7; 8 bases agree with TRBD2. With 4 bases clipped from V and 6 bases from J, the junction kept 11 bases outside the gene matches. Germline CDR1 KGHSH, CDR2 LQKENI. The CDR3 is made up of 15 amino acids. The CDR3 DNA reads TGTGCCAGCTCACGCGGGACTTCGGCGGGGGGCGAGCAGTACTTC. Translating gives CASSRGTSAGGEQYF.

The chain is built from TRBV20-1 and TRBJ2-5; tentatively, D is TRBD2 (6 bases). The length of the CDR3 is 12 residues. The ends were cut back, 3 bases at V and 9 bases at J, with 14 bases in the middle. The germline V gene encodes CDR1 DFQATT and CDR2 SNEGSKA (reference sequence). The CDR3: CSASGRQDAQYF. Written as DNA, the CDR3 is TGCAGTGCTAGCGGGAGACAAGACGCCCAGTACTTC.

This clonotype was picked up many times. The CDR3 DNA reads TGCGCCAGCAGGCCAGACAGTATTCCCCAAGAGACCCAGTACTTC. This codes for CASRPDSIPQETQYF. The chain couples TRBV5-1 to TRBJ2-5, with a weak D call TRBD1 (5 bases). The CDR3 runs to 15 residues. The germline CDR1 and CDR2 sequences are SGHRS and YFSETQ. V gave up 5 bases and J gave up 1 base, with 15 bases separating them. Full variable domain (missing parts from reference TRBV5-1 and TRBJ2-5): KAGVTQTPRYLIKTRGQQVTLSCSPISGHRSVSWYQQTPGQGLQFLFEYFSETQRNKGNFPGRFSGRQFSNSRSEMNVSTLELGDSALYLCASRPDSIPQETQYFGPGTRLLVL.

This clonotype came up a few times. The chain carries TRBV7-2 and TRBJ2-5, with D uncertain. Germline V gene lookup returns CDR1 SGHTA and CDR2 FQGNSA. This CDR3 is 15 amino acids long. V lost 4 bases to trimming and J lost 5 bases, with 17 bases between them. CDR3 sequence reads: CASSSFGQLGETQYF. CDR3 nucleotide sequence: TGTGCCAGCAGCTCGTTCGGGCAACTGGGGGAGACCCAGTACTTC.

This chain joins TRBV7-8 and TRBJ2-7; TRBD2 is a possible D gene (5 bases). The V end lost 2 bases, the J end lost 7 bases, and 12 bases lay between the germline ends. This CDR3 contains 13 residues. From germline, CDR1 is SGHVS and CDR2 FQNEAQ. Written as DNA, the CDR3 is TGTGCCAGCAGCTTATCGAGGGTACTTGAGCAGTACTTC. Protein product: CASSLSRVLEQYF.

This clonotype has only a few counts. The gene calls are TRBV7-2 and TRBJ2-7; no firm D call. Trimming removed 6 bases at V and 3 bases at J, with 6 bases between. The CDR3 sequence is 11 residues long. In germline, CDR1 is SGHTA, CDR2 FQGNSA. Here the CDR3 reads CASRTHYEQYF. In DNA, the CDR3 is TGTGCCAGCAGGACTCACTACGAGCAGTACTTC.

The chain has TRBV7-8 and TRBJ1-6; D gene uncertain. The V end was cut by 6 bases, the J end by 15 bases, with 15 bases between. Germline V gene data show CDR1 as SGHVS and CDR2 as FQNEAQ. The CDR3 is 12 amino acids. DNA for the CDR3: TGTGCCAGCAGTCCCCGACATACCGTCCTCCACTTT. It encodes CASSPRHTVLHF.

This clonotype appeared a few times. The V call is TRBV19, the J call TRBJ2-2; D remains ambiguous. The CDR3 is 11 residues long. Germline assignment: CDR1 LNHDA and CDR2 SQIVND (reference sequence). Trimming removed 6 bases from V and 8 bases from J, with 7 bases in between. DNA of the CDR3: TGTGCCAGTAGAAGGGCAGGGGAGCTGTTTTTT. It encodes CASRRAGELFF. Full variable domain (outside the CDR3, taken from reference TRBV19 and TRBJ2-2): DGGITQSPKYLFRKEGQNVTLSCEQNLNHDAMYWYRQDPGQGLRLIYYSQIVNDFQKGDIAEGYSVSREKKESFPLTVTSAQKNPTAFYLCASRRAGELFFGEGSRLTVL.

This chain connects TRBV15 to TRBJ1-3; 8 nucleotides line up with TRBD1. Germline assignment: CDR1 LNHNV and CDR2 YYDKDF (reference sequence). Trimming at V came to 1 base and at J to 0 bases, leaving 2 bases not matched to a gene. This CDR3 contains 16 residues. DNA of the CDR3: TGTGCCACCAGCAGAGGGGACAGGCACTCTGGAAACACCATATATTTT. This sequence encodes CATSRGDRHSGNTIYF.

This clonotype appeared a few times. This chain links TRBV12-3 or TRBV12-4 with TRBJ1-5; D gene ambiguous. This CDR3 contains 12 residues. V was clipped by 3 bases and J by 11 bases, with 11 bases between them. DNA for the CDR3: TGTGCCAGCAGTTTGTGGGAGGGCTCCCAGCATTTT. Translating it yields CASSLWEGSQHF.

This chain joins TRBV6-2 or TRBV6-3 and TRBJ2-5; D is perhaps TRBD2 (5 bases). The CDR3 is 15 residues long. From germline, CDR1 is MNHEY and CDR2 SVGEGT. V lost 0 bases and J lost 2, with 10 bases in between. Written as DNA, the CDR3 is TGTGCCAGCAGTTACTCTGGCAGGAGGCAAGAGACCCAGTACTTC. Amino acids: CASSYSGRRQETQYF.

This clonotype was observed a handful of times. The J gene is TRBJ1-4, the V gene TRBV5-5; a weak D match, TRBD1 (6 bases). The length of the CDR3 is 14 residues. Trimming left V 2 bases short and J 5 bases short, with 10 bases between. From germline, CDR1 is SGHKS and CDR2 YYEKEE (reference sequence). CDR3 bases: TGTGCCAGCAGCTTCCCGGGGGCGAATGAAAAACTGTTTTTT. It encodes CASSFPGANEKLFF.

There are many counts of this clonotype. This chain connects TRBV23-1 to TRBJ2-6; D uncertain. TRBV23-1 falls under the ORF class, with uncertain function. The V gene lost 5 bases and the J gene lost 0 bases, with 14 bases spanning the gap. The CDR3 sequence is 17 residues long. CDR3 in amino acids: CASSVTEPTSGANVLTF. The CDR3 nucleotides read TGCGCCAGCAGTGTGACGGAACCAACCTCTGGGGCCAACGTCCTGACTTTC.

In its sample, this clonotype was seen many times. This chain uses TRBV5-1 with TRBJ2-3; TRBD2 aligns across 10 bases. Germline V CDR1 and CDR2: SGHRS, YFSETQ. The CDR3 spans 14 residues. V shed 0 bases, J shed 6 bases, and the junction held 1 base outside the gene matches. The CDR3 region has the DNA TGCGCCAGCAGCTTGGATAGCGGGAGGGATACGCAGTATTTT. It is translated as CASSLDSGRDTQYF. Complete variable domain (other parts from reference TRBV5-1 and TRBJ2-3): KAGVTQTPRYLIKTRGQQVTLSCSPISGHRSVSWYQQTPGQGLQFLFEYFSETQRNKGNFPGRFSGRQFSNSRSEMNVSTLELGDSALYLCASSLDSGRDTQYFGPGTRLTVL.

This clonotype was counted many times. V is TRBV29-1 and J is TRBJ2-3; 8 positions agree with TRBD2. The ends lost 2 bases at V and 7 bases at J; junction bases unmatched: 11. Germline V gene lookup returns CDR1 SQVTM and CDR2 ANQGSEA. This CDR3 region has 15 residues. The CDR3 here is CSVELVQRERYTQYF. In DNA form, the CDR3 reads TGCAGCGTTGAATTGGTTCAGCGGGAGCGATATACGCAGTATTTT.

The chain joins TRBV11-3 to TRBJ2-5, with 11 nucleotides matching TRBD2. This CDR3 comprises 16 residues. V dropped 4 bases and J dropped 0; count of bases not matched to a gene: 4. Looked up from germline, CDR1 is SGHNT and CDR2 is YENEEA. The CDR3 loop reads CASSSGTSGNQETQYF. CDR3 in DNA: TGTGCCAGCAGCTCGGGGACTAGCGGAAACCAAGAGACCCAGTACTTC.